Below are 8 T cell receptor beta chains sequenced from a single sample in a study of T-cell memory formation after mild COVID-19. TCRdb reanalysed the 5' RACE reads using MiXCR and keeps one entry per CDR3 protein. The repertoire has approximately 100,000 distinct CDR3 sequences, roughly 10% of them found once; the top ten carry around 39%. Specimen: PBMCs or a T cell subset sorted from them (not recorded which). These receptors came from a man between 18 and 29 years old who had mild COVID-19 (a few samples of this study predate the infection). Cell type and time point are not known.

This sequence joins TRBV29-1 and TRBJ2-1; D unclear. The ends were cut back, 6 bases at V and 7 bases at J, with 7 bases in the middle. From germline, CDR1 is SQVTM and CDR2 ANQGSEA. CDR3 size: 10 residues. This CDR3 is CSVSRNEQFF. DNA for the CDR3: TGCAGCGTCTCTAGGAATGAGCAGTTCTTC.

This sequence joins TRBV7-9 and TRBJ2-2, with 8 bases aligning to TRBD1. V lost 5 bases to trimming and J lost 6 bases; unmatched junction nucleotides: 5. The CDR3 spans 14 residues. Germline V CDR1 and CDR2: SEHNR, FQNEAQ (reference sequence). The CDR3 bases are TGTGCCAGCAGCATCGTACAGGGGGCCGGGGAGCTGTTTTTT. It yields the protein CASSIVQGAGELFF. Supplemented by reference TRBV7-9 and TRBJ2-2, the full variable domain reads DTGVSQNPRHKITKRGQNVTFRCDPISEHNRLYWYRQTLGQGPEFLTYFQNEAQLEKSRLLSDRFSAERPKGSFSTLEIQRTEQGDSAMYLCASSIVQGAGELFFGEGSRLTVL.

This clonotype was detected a few times. This sequence joins TRBV7-9 and TRBJ2-2, with TRBD1 identical over 9 bases. The V segment lost 2 bases and the J segment 4 bases; nucleotides outside the gene matches: 11. The CDR3 is 18 amino acids. Germline assignment: CDR1 SEHNR and CDR2 FQNEAQ (reference sequence). DNA of the CDR3: TGTGCCAGCAGCTTAAATATTGGAGGGACAGGGTTCACCGGGGAGCTGTTTTTT. Translation: CASSLNIGGTGFTGELFF.

CDR3 in DNA: TGCGCCAGCAGTGACCCCCCTATCTACGAGCAGTACGTC. It translates to CASSDPPIYEQYV. V usage is TRBV10-1 and J usage is TRBJ2-7; unclear D gene. This CDR3 spans 13 amino acids. V was cut by 3 bases and J by 3 bases, with 9 bases left in between. CDR1 is WNHNN, CDR2 SYGVQD, per germline (reference sequence).

This clonotype was found a few times. V usage is TRBV10-3 and J usage is TRBJ1-5; possibly TRBD1 for D (5 bases). The CDR3 has 17 amino acids. Trimming stripped 0 bases from V and 4 bases from J, with 16 bases between. Germline loops: CDR1 ENHRY, CDR2 SYGVKD. In nucleotides, the CDR3 is TGTGCCATCAGTGAGTCGATAGCAGACGAGGGGAATCAGCCCCAGCATTTT. This gives the protein CAISESIADEGNQPQHF.

This clonotype showed up just a few times. V is TRBV6-2 or TRBV6-3 and J is TRBJ2-3, with 12 bases lining up with TRBD2. After removal of 4 bases from V and 5 bases from J, the junction contained 16 bases not matched to a gene. CDR3 length equals 19 residues. Germline CDR1 MNHEY, CDR2 SVGEGT. CDR3 nucleotides: TGTGCCAGCAGTTCTCCCGGGACCCTAGCGGGGGGGCCTCTAGATACGCAGTATTTT. It encodes CASSSPGTLAGGPLDTQYF.

The chain carries TRBV7-9 and TRBJ2-1, with TRBD2 as a possible D gene (6 bases). The ends were cut back, 2 bases at V and 2 bases at J, with 10 bases in the middle. In germline, CDR1 is SEHNR, CDR2 FQNEAQ (reference sequence). The CDR3 has 15 residues. The CDR3 region has the DNA TGTGCCAGCAGCTTAACGGCGGGGCCCTACAATGAGCAGTTCTTC. Protein sequence: CASSLTAGPYNEQFF.

The chain links TRBV5-6 to TRBJ1-1, with D unclear. Looked up from germline, CDR1 is SGHDT and CDR2 is YYEEEE. V was cut by 5 bases and J by 7 bases, with 9 bases left in between. The CDR3 extends over 11 amino acids. The CDR3 bases are TGTGCCAGCAGTGAGCATGGTGAAGCTTTCTTT. Amino acid sequence: CASSEHGEAFF.